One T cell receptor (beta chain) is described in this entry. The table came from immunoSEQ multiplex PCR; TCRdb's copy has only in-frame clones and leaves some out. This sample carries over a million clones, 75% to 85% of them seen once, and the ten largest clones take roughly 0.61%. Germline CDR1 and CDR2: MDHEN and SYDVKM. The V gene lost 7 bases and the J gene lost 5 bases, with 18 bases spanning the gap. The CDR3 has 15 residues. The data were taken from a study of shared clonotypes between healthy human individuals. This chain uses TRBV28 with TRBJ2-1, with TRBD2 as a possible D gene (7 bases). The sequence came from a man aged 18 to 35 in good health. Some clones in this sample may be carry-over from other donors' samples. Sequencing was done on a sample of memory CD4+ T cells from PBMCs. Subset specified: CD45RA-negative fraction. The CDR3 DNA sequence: TGTGCCAGCACCCCCGGTGGGGGGGGCCACAATGAGCAGTTCTTC. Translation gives CASTPGGGGHNEQFF.